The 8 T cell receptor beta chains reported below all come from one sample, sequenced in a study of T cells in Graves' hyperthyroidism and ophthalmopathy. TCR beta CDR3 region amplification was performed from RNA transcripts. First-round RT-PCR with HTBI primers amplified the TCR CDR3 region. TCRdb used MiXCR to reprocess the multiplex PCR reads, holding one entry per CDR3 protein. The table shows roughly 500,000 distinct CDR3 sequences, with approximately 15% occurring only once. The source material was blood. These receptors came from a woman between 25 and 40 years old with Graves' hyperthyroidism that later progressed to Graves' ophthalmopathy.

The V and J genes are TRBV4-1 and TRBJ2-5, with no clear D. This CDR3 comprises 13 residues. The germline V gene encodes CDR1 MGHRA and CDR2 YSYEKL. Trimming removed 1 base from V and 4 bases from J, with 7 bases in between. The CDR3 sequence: CASSQGLPETQYF. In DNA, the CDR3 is TGCGCCAGCAGCCAAGGGCTCCCAGAGACCCAGTACTTC.

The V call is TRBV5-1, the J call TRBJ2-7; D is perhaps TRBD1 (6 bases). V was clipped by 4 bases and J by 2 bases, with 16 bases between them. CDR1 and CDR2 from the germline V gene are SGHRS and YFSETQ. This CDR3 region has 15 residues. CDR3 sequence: CASSTGTYGTYEQYF. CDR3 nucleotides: TGCGCCAGCAGCACAGGGACGTACGGCACCTACGAGCAGTACTTC. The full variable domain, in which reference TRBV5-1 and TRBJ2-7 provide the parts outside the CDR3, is KAGVTQTPRYLIKTRGQQVTLSCSPISGHRSVSWYQQTPGQGLQFLFEYFSETQRNKGNFPGRFSGRQFSNSRSEMNVSTLELGDSALYLCASSTGTYGTYEQYFGPGTRLTVT.

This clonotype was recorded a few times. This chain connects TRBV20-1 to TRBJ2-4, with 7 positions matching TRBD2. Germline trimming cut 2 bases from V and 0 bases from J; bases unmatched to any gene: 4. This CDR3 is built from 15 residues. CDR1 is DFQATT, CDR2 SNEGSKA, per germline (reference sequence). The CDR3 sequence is CSARSSGEAKNIQYF. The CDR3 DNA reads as TGCAGTGCTAGAAGCAGCGGGGAAGCCAAAAACATTCAGTACTTC.

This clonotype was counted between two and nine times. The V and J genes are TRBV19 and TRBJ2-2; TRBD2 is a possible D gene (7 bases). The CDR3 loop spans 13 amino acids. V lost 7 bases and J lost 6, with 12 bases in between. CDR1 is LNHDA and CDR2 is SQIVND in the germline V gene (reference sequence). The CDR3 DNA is TGTGCCAGTATCGGGGGGCGCGCCGGGGAGCTGTTTTTT. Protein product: CASIGGRAGELFF.

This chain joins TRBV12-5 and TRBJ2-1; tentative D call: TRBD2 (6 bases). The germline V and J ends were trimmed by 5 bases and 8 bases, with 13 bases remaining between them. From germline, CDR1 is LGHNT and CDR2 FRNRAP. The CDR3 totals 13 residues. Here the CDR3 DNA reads TGTGCTAGTGGTACACTAGCAATGGATGAGCAGTTCTTC. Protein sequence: CASGTLAMDEQFF.

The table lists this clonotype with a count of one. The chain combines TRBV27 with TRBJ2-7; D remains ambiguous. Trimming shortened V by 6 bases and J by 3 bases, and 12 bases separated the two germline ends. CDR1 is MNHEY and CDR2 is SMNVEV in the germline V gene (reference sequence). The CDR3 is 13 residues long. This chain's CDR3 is CASSLNRIYEQYF. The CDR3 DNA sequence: TGTGCCAGCAGCCTAAACCGGATCTACGAGCAGTACTTC.

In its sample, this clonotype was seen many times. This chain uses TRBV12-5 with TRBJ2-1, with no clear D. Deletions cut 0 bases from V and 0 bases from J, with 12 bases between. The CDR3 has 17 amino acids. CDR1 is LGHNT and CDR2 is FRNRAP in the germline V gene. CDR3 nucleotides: TGTGCTAGTGGTTTGGTACCCAAGGACCCCTCCTACAATGAGCAGTTCTTC. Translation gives CASGLVPKDPSYNEQFF.

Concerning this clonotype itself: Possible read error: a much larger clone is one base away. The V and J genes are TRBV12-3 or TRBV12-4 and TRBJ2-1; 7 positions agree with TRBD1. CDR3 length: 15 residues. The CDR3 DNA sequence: TGTGCCAGCGGTTTGCAGGGGGTCCTCTACAATGAGCAGTTCTTC. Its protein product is CASGLQGVLYNEQFF.